This T cell receptor (beta chain) originates from a study of CD8 T cells in Susac syndrome. Study as a whole: Among the sequenced Susac syndrome patients, over five had active disease while about eight were in remission.

The RNA input was roughly 0.45 to 1 ug, and it was reverse transcribed with random hexamers. By means of immunoSEQ multiplex PCR, TCR beta CDR3 spanning 54 Vbeta and 13 Jbeta underwent amplification. TCRdb processed the immunoSEQ multiplex PCR reads anew with MiXCR; each CDR3 protein has one entry. The table shows under 250,000 distinct CDR3 sequences, with about 94% occurring only once. Purification of the CD8+ and CD4+ T cells relied on negative isolation, and TEMRA cells underwent FACS enrichment. The CDR3 has 14 residues. CDR1 and CDR2 (germline): SQVTM, ANQGSEA. Trimming pared 7 bases from V and 7 bases from J, leaving 17 bases between.

The receptor was isolated from a human donor with Susac syndrome. V gene TRBV29-1 combines with J gene TRBJ1-6; perhaps TRBD1 as D (5 bases). The sequencing input was CD4+ T cells from PBMCs. The CDR3 protein is CSAQVTEENSPLHF. CDR3 bases: TGCAGCGCCCAGGTGACAGAGGAAAATTCACCCCTCCACTTT.